The source of this T cell receptor (beta chain) is a study of cytomegalovirus exposure and HLA in healthy donors (dated by TCRdb to the late 2010s). For context, the study as a whole: An earlier analysis of more than 550 of the donors reported 276 Gb of sequence data and 95 million to 140 million unique TCR beta sequences obtained from about 180 million T cells. Approximately 330 gigabases of sequencing data and roughly 80 million unique TCR sequences made up an early release that covered 640 HLA-typed donors. Of the roughly 410 genotyped donors, approximately 81% were placed in the genetic ancestry cluster associated with self-reported Caucasian donors. The aim of the study was to test whether cataloging public T cell receptors could identify signatures of past pathogen exposure. Using immunosequencing, the study profiled T cell repertoires from 500 to 800 subjects and related those repertoires to cytomegalovirus serostatus. Along with the roughly 670-subject first cohort, a separate validation cohort of over a hundred different subjects was used. The study combined high-throughput TCR immunosequencing, statistical association of individual TCRs with disease status, and machine learning to predict cytomegalovirus infection status. In a later analysis, previously published TCR beta repertoires from about 640 donors were re-analyzed and high-resolution HLA genotyping was added so that TCR occurrence patterns could be studied. Rather than using new phenotypic data, the later analysis identified candidate immune exposures from TCR beta sequences and from how often those sequences occurred across donors. An earlier analysis of 500 to 750 of the donors applied high-throughput TCR beta sequencing to assess whether each TCR beta V gene segment acted as functional or pseudogenic. Donor age, sex, ethnicity and CMV serostatus were compiled alongside the repertoire data. In a later genetic analysis, genome-wide SNP genotypes for about 65% of the 666 donors were used, and that subset was treated as a discovery cohort. Every discovery cohort repertoire had been produced on one sequencing platform. HLA typing included class I and class II loci at four-digit resolution. Typing coverage varied by locus: roughly 620-640 donors for A, B, C, DRB1 and DQB1; some 520 for DQA1; approximately 570 for DPA1; 450 to 480 for DPB1. Because of strong linkage in the cohort, roughly five DR-DQ haplotypes were treated as single units for association and clustering. On average, approximately 250,000 unique TCR beta nucleotide sequences were sequenced per donor among more than 350 genotyped donors of the cohort, with around 19% of those sequences being non-productive.

The CDR3 runs 14 amino acids, cysteine and phenylalanine included. Here the CDR3 DNA is all that survives: 42 bases in frame from base 1. V was cut back by 1 base and J by 6 bases, leaving a gap of 13 bases between them. For CDR1 and CDR2, the germline V gene (reference sequence) lists LNHDA and SQIVND. Libraries were constructed by the immunoSEQ multiplex PCR assay. A mixture of 60 forward primers for TCR Vbeta segments and 13 reverse primers for TCR Jbeta segments was used in the multiplex PCR. A multiplex PCR assay on genomic DNA amplified the CDR3 region of rearranged TCR beta genes. Amplified TCR beta libraries were sequenced as 87-base-pair reads on the Illumina HiSeq System. Turning to the authors' computational methods: In a later analysis, roughly 80 million unique TCR beta chains were counted across the approximately 640 repertoires, and roughly 11 million of these chains were shared by at least two donors. To remove PCR and sequencing errors, raw reads were error-corrected and collapsed into unique sequences using a nearest-neighbor algorithm that merged closely related sequences. V, D and J gene segments were assigned by aligning CDR3 sequences to IMGT reference sequences. For a sequence to be retained, a match of at least six nucleotides to both a V gene segment and a J gene segment was required. Rearrangements were called productive when the CDR3 lacked stop codons and stayed in frame with V and J; all others were non-productive. CDR3 was defined according to IMGT convention as the region running from the second conserved V-encoded cysteine to the conserved J-encoded phenylalanine. In an earlier analysis of 500 to 650 of the donors, sequences lacking an unambiguous match to a single V gene segment were excluded. An earlier analysis of approximately 590 of the donors called V segments functional above 56.7% productive rearrangements and segregating when the between-donor standard deviation exceeded 5%. A statistical classification framework was built for diagnosing cytomegalovirus status from the catalog of TCR beta chain sequences. In a later analysis, V and J genes were assigned by comparing TCR nucleotide sequences against IMGT/GENE-DB human TR gene sequences. The TCRdist pipeline was used in a later analysis to assign CDR3 sequences and most-parsimonious VDJ recombination scenarios. In a later analysis, each TCR beta chain was defined by its CDR3 amino acid sequence together with its V-gene family, and reads without a unique V-gene family were excluded. To address suspected cross-contamination and a sequencing artifact, a later analysis removed approximately 600 highly shared, low-generation-probability nucleotide sequences. A later analysis calculated a clonal expansion index for each public chain from normalized within-repertoire ranks of inferred template counts. A later analysis computed generation probabilities with a VDJ recombination model fitted to out-of-frame rearrangements, and checked the results against IGoR. A later analysis scored TCR-TCR, TCR-HLA and TCR-CMV co-occurrence with hypergeometric tests, applying a repertoire-size bias correction to TCR pairs. To estimate false discovery rates, a later analysis permuted the HLA or CMV assignments 20 times. In a later analysis, co-occurring TCRs were grouped using DBSCAN, and TCRdist sequence similarity was added for clustering within HLA-allele-positive subsets. Repertoires with fewer than 30,000 or more than 120,000 public chains were left out of co-occurrence clustering, as were about 5 repertoires with anomalous nucleotide sharing. This immuneACCESS table, as held by TCRdb, lists in-frame sequences with V and J called but not all clones. Of the missing ones, under half trace to an unresolved V gene in checked studies; the others have no known cause. That table is the source of V, J and clone size, and D and trimming were worked out from the DNA. Counted in this sample were about 120,000 clones; 55% to 65% of them appeared once. The biggest ten clones account for 9.5% of the sample.

What the work shows at the level of the full study, not this receptor alone: The authors suggested that the approach could potentially be generalized to other disease states and immunological phenotypes. Assigning TCR associations to individual alleles was difficult when HLA alleles, especially DR and DQ, strongly co-occurred. A later genetic analysis associated a missense DCLRE1C variant with V-gene and J-gene trimming of TCR beta chains, and an independent cohort replicated the association. A later analysis found that TCR association rates varied across HLA loci, with DRB1 alleles showing the most associated TCRs and HLA-C alleles the fewest. In this cohort, only TCR beta chains were sequenced, and detectable features were limited by the absence of alpha or paired-chain data. A total of around 150 TCR beta chains were listed by the study as associated with cytomegalovirus. Sequencing depth was assumed to be roughly uniform across donors in the presence/absence analyses, though that assumption may not hold. Some IMGT-functional V segments, including TRBV6-2 and TRBV6-3, could not be told apart with the 87-base-pair reads, so those segments were excluded. While some public TCRs were present in many individuals, most TCR sequences turned up only very rarely across donors. Because HLA typing was missing for some donors at each locus, association tests included only the typed subset. A further reported finding was that TCR beta sequences accurately predicted the HLA-A and HLA-B alleles for most subjects in the first cohort. A cluster of highly shared sequence variants was judged likely to represent a technical artifact of the sequencing pipeline. In a later analysis, around 17,000 TCR beta sequences were associated with specific HLA alleles at a false discovery rate of 0.05. A later analysis found that HLA-associated TCR beta chains were more clonally expanded and had lower generation probabilities than equally common non-associated chains. Broadly in line with IMGT annotations, most TCR beta V segments showed up in productive rearrangements about 87% or about 30% of the time in an earlier analysis of about 500 of the donors. According to a later analysis, most CMV-associated TCR beta chains appeared to be HLA-restricted, and the HLA associations seemed to be driven largely by CMV exposure. CMV serostatus was the only immune exposure information available for the cohort. The classifier was reported to diagnose cytomegalovirus status with high specificity and sensitivity in both the original cohort and the validation cohort. Approximately 16 rarely observed V segments, including chromosome 9 orphons, were excluded from the earlier analysis of just under 600 of the donors because counts were too low. Compared with the 666-donor mean, donors in an Asian-associated ancestry cluster had fewer N-insertions in productive TCRs, according to a later genetic analysis. A later analysis reported that several top co-occurrence clusters appeared linked to parvovirus B19, influenza, CMV and Epstein-Barr virus. Linkage disequilibrium might explain the correlated functional status among segregating V segments, but an unknown experimental factor could not be ruled out. A few of the identified cytomegalovirus-associated TCR beta chains were confirmed in vitro to be specific for cytomegalovirus antigens.

Worth noting for this clone: What this receptor recognizes is not known. No clone much larger than this one lies a single base away; base qualities are absent.

The cohort comprised 550 to 700 healthy bone marrow donors. Cohort members were all nominally healthy when sampled, although unrecorded immune exposures were likely present. The donor tested CMV seropositive and was one of the 289 seropositive cohort members. Every donor gave a peripheral blood sample, and the peripheral blood mononuclear cells from that sample were used for TCR beta sequencing. The Qiagen DNeasy Blood Extraction Kit was used to extract genomic DNA from the blood cell samples. Material: PBMCs. The sequence was obtained from a woman aged 40 to 50 in good health and CMV-seropositive. The sequence is built from TRBV19 and TRBJ2-7, and possibly TRBD1, on 6 matching bases. CDR3 protein: CASSIVSQGREQYF. The sequenced DNA is TGTGCCAGTAGTATAGTCTCACAGGGCCGCGAGCAGTACTTC.